The next 32 T cell receptor beta chains were all read from a single sample in a study of blood T cell repertoires in COVID-19. The method was immunoSEQ multiplex PCR; TCRdb's version includes in-frame clones alone and lacks a portion of them. The table shows tens of thousands of clones, with roughly 85% occurring only once. Sequenced input: peripheral blood. All receptors derive from a human donor in a cohort sampled during active COVID-19.

The DNA of the CDR3 is TGTGCCAGCAGTTCTGTGCTACTAGCTGGCACCGGGGAGCTGTTTTTT. Protein sequence: CASSSVLLAGTGELFF. V is TRBV28 and J is TRBJ2-2, with D perhaps TRBD2 (6 bases). The germline gives CDR1 MDHEN, CDR2 SYDVKM. The CDR3 spans 16 residues. V was trimmed by 4 bases and J by 4 bases, leaving 16 bases between them. Complete variable domain (other parts from reference TRBV28 and TRBJ2-2): DVKVTQSSRYLVKRTGEKVFLECVQDMDHENMFWYRQDPGLGLRLIYFSYDVKMKEKGDIPEGYSVSREKKERFSLILESASTNQTSMYLCASSSVLLAGTGELFFGEGSRLTVL.

There are many counts of this clone. The rearrangement joins TRBV19 to TRBJ1-6; a possible D gene is TRBD1 (5 bases). The CDR3 extends over 16 amino acids. Deletions cut 4 bases from V and 7 bases from J, with 17 bases between. From germline, CDR1 is LNHDA and CDR2 SQIVND (reference sequence). Written as DNA, the CDR3 is TGTGCCAGTAGTACCCTAGACAGAGCCTCGAATTCACCCCTCCACTTT. Amino acid sequence: CASSTLDRASNSPLHF.

The rearrangement links TRBV18 to TRBJ2-5; 9 bases agree with TRBD1. V was clipped by 4 bases and J by 4 bases; unmatched bases: 13. The germline gives CDR1 KGHSH, CDR2 LQKENI. The CDR3 contains 17 residues. CDR3 amino acids: CASSLRTADRGGETQYF. The DNA of the CDR3 is TGTGCCAGCTCACTCCGTACGGCGGACAGGGGAGGAGAGACCCAGTACTTC.

J is TRBJ2-3 and V is TRBV14; 12 nucleotides line up with TRBD2. This CDR3 has 17 residues. After removal of 4 bases from V and 2 bases from J, the junction contained 7 bases not matched to a gene. Germline CDR1 SGHDN, CDR2 FVKESK. CDR3 in amino acids: CASSRTRLAGATDTQYF. For the CDR3, the DNA is TGTGCCAGCAGCCGCACTAGACTAGCGGGGGCCACAGATACGCAGTATTTT.

V gene TRBV2 combines with J gene TRBJ2-5; TRBD2 might be the D (5 bases). Trimming removed 4 bases at V and 4 bases at J, with 10 bases between. CDR1 is SNHLY, CDR2 FYNNEI, per germline. The CDR3 extends over 13 amino acids. The CDR3 nucleotides are TGTGCCAGCAGTGCTAACAGCGGAGAGACCCAGTACTTC. Protein: CASSANSGETQYF. Full variable domain (rest looked up from reference TRBV2 and TRBJ2-5): EPEVTQTPSHQVTQMGQEVILRCVPISNHLYFYWYRQILGQKVEFLVSFYNNEISEKSEIFDDQFSVERPDGSNFTLKIRSTKLEDSAMYFCASSANSGETQYFGPGTRLLVL.

This chain uses TRBV11-2 with TRBJ2-7; 7 bases agree with TRBD1. V was clipped by 0 bases and J by 4 bases; unmatched bases: 12. CDR1 and CDR2 (germline): SGHAT, FQNNGV. The length of the CDR3 is 17 residues. CDR3 sequence: CASSLDSIRRDRYEQYF. CDR3 DNA sequence: TGTGCCAGCAGCTTAGATTCTATTCGCCGGGACAGATACGAGCAGTACTTC.

V usage is TRBV28 and J usage is TRBJ1-1, with D tentatively TRBD1 (6 bases). Germline loops: CDR1 MDHEN, CDR2 SYDVKM. V lost 6 bases and J lost 5, with 19 bases in between. CDR3 length: 15 amino acids. CDR3 bases: TGTGCCAGCAGCTCCTCCTCGGGAGGGGGGACTGAAGCTTTCTTT. Amino acids: CASSSSSGGGTEAFF.

V gene TRBV2 combines with J gene TRBJ2-1; 10 nucleotides line up with TRBD1. In germline, CDR1 is SNHLY, CDR2 FYNNEI. Trimming cost V 3 bases and J 15 bases; bases outside gene matches: 17. This CDR3 comprises 16 residues. Here the CDR3 DNA reads TGTGCCAGCAGTGAGGGGGGGACAGGGGCGAAGTATATTTCGTTCTTC. It is translated as CASSEGGTGAKYISFF.

The genes are TRBV4-1 and TRBJ2-2; TRBD2 is a possible D gene (6 bases). Trimming left V 4 bases short and J 1 base short, with 19 bases between. The CDR3 is 18 amino acids. From germline, CDR1 is MGHRA and CDR2 YSYEKL. CDR3 loop: CASSPNFSGVRNTGELFF. The DNA for the CDR3 is TGCGCCAGCAGCCCTAACTTCTCGGGGGTCCGGAACACCGGGGAGCTGTTTTTT.

This clone was counted between two and nine times. This chain joins TRBV24-1 and TRBJ1-4, with 10 nucleotides matching TRBD1. The CDR3 has 15 amino acids. V shed 4 bases, J shed 7 bases, and the junction held 5 bases outside the gene matches. CDR1 and CDR2 (germline): KGHDR, SFDVKD. In DNA form, the CDR3 reads TGTGCCACCAGTGACGGGGGACAGGGGAGTGAAAAACTGTTTTTT. The encoded protein is CATSDGGQGSEKLFF.

The chain uses TRBV2 and TRBJ1-1; 9 nucleotides align to TRBD1. The ends lost 4 bases at V and 4 bases at J; junction bases unmatched: 4. Looked up from germline, CDR1 is SNHLY and CDR2 is FYNNEI. The length of the CDR3 is 14 residues. The CDR3 reads CASSVQGASTEAFF. The CDR3 DNA reads TGTGCCAGCAGTGTACAGGGGGCAAGCACTGAAGCTTTCTTT.

The chain is built from TRBV4-2 and TRBJ2-5, with TRBD2 matching over 9 bases. Unmatched junction bases numbered 7, after V lost 0 bases and J lost 5 bases. There are 16 residues in the CDR3. Per germline, CDR1 LGHNA and CDR2 YNFKEQ. CDR3: CASSQDLAGGRETQYF. CDR3 in DNA: TGTGCCAGCAGCCAAGATTTGGCGGGGGGGCGTGAGACCCAGTACTTC.

This clone appeared once. The CDR3 sequence is CASSQDVLKGGARYGYTF. The CDR3 DNA is TGTGCCAGCAGCCAAGATGTCCTTAAAGGGGGGGCGAGATATGGCTACACCTTC. The chain joins TRBV3-1 (or the pseudogene TRBV3-2) to TRBJ1-2, with a possible D match to TRBD1 (6 bases). V was pared by 0 bases and J by 5 bases, with 22 bases between. The CDR3 sequence is 18 residues long. Germline CDR1 is LGHDT and CDR2 is YNNKEL (reference sequence).

The V gene is TRBV7-2, the J gene TRBJ2-5; 13 positions agree with TRBD2. With V trimmed by 5 bases and J by 2 bases, 11 bases remained unmatched. Germline CDR1 SGHTA, CDR2 FQGNSA. This CDR3 contains 18 residues. The CDR3: CASSKGTSGITRQETQYF. The CDR3 DNA reads TGTGCCAGCAGCAAAGGGACTAGCGGGATAACTAGGCAAGAGACCCAGTACTTC.

The rearrangement uses TRBV28 and TRBJ2-7; D is undetermined. The CDR3 runs 11 residues. Germline V gives CDR1 MDHEN, CDR2 SYDVKM. V was shortened by 5 bases and J by 7 bases, with 9 bases between the two germline ends. The DNA of the CDR3 is TGTGCCAGCAGTCCCGGGTGGGAGCAGTACTTC. This sequence encodes CASSPGWEQYF. The complete variable domain, with remaining parts taken from reference TRBV28 and TRBJ2-7, reads DVKVTQSSRYLVKRTGEKVFLECVQDMDHENMFWYRQDPGLGLRLIYFSYDVKMKEKGDIPEGYSVSREKKERFSLILESASTNQTSMYLCASSPGWEQYFGPGTRLTVT.

This sequence joins TRBV28 and TRBJ1-2; TRBD1 agrees at 9 bases. Germline loops: CDR1 MDHEN, CDR2 SYDVKM. CDR3 length: 14 amino acids. Losses at the gene ends were 4 bases for V and 8 bases for J; bases not matched to a gene: 8. This CDR3 is CASSSGQGFPGYTF. The CDR3 DNA reads as TGTGCCAGCAGTTCGGGACAGGGATTTCCCGGCTACACCTTC.

The gene calls are TRBV3-1 (or the pseudogene TRBV3-2) and TRBJ1-2, with a tentative D call TRBD1 (6 bases). Trimming pared 2 bases from V and 8 bases from J, leaving 15 bases between. Germline values: CDR1 LGHDT, CDR2 YNNKEL (reference sequence). This CDR3 spans 14 amino acids. In DNA, the CDR3 is TGTGCCAGCAGCCAATCTGCAGGGGTGAAGGGCTACACCTTC. This sequence encodes CASSQSAGVKGYTF.

This chain links TRBV7-8 with TRBJ2-2, with 11 bases that match TRBD2. V shed 2 bases, J shed 5 bases, and the junction held 1 base outside the gene matches. Germline CDR1 reads SGHVS; CDR2 reads FQNEAQ. The CDR3 length is 15 residues. The CDR3 DNA is TGTGCCAGCAGCTTAATAGCGGGAGGGACCGGGGAGCTGTTTTTT. This codes for CASSLIAGGTGELFF.

The chain couples TRBV9 to TRBJ2-7; TRBD1 matches at 7 bases. V trimming: 0 bases; J trimming: 4 bases; junction bases outside the gene matches: 13. The germline V gene has CDR1 SGDLS and CDR2 YYNGEE. The CDR3 length is 17 residues. The CDR3 sequence: CASSVGGWSGQSYEQYF. In nucleotides, the CDR3 is TGTGCCAGCAGCGTAGGGGGGTGGTCGGGACAGAGTTACGAGCAGTACTTC.

The V and J genes are TRBV20-1 and TRBJ2-4; D uncertain. The CDR3 extends over 13 amino acids. Germline values: CDR1 DFQATT, CDR2 SNEGSKA (reference sequence). V lost 3 bases to trimming and J lost 1 base, with 7 bases between them. The CDR3 DNA sequence: TGCAGTGCTAGTGGTGCGGCCAAAAACATTCAGTACTTC. It specifies CSASGAAKNIQYF.

This clone was detected once. The rearrangement joins TRBV9 to TRBJ2-3; possible D gene TRBD1, 8 bases. There are 22 residues in the CDR3. V was clipped by 3 bases and J by 0 bases, with 32 bases between them. Germline V gene sequence: CDR1 SGDLS, CDR2 YYNGEE. The CDR3 spells CASSATAQSGTGNSRSTDTQYF. The DNA for the CDR3 is TGTGCCAGCAGCGCAACGGCACAGAGCGGGACAGGTAATTCAAGGAGCACAGATACGCAGTATTTT.

V is TRBV24-1 and J is TRBJ2-1; 12 bases match TRBD2. With 9 bases clipped from V and 8 bases from J, the junction kept 7 bases outside the gene matches. The CDR3 length is 14 residues. CDR1 KGHDR and CDR2 SFDVKD come from the germline V gene. The DNA for the CDR3 is TGTGCCACCGGCCTAGCGGGAGGGAGCGATGAGCAGTTCTTC. The encoded protein is CATGLAGGSDEQFF.

The chain recombines TRBV7-2 with TRBJ2-1, with 12 bases aligning to TRBD2. CDR1 and CDR2 (germline): SGHTA, FQGNSA. V trimming: 5 bases; J trimming: 9 bases; junction bases outside the gene matches: 11. The CDR3 loop spans 16 amino acids. This chain's CDR3 is CASSAQTSGSRSEQFF. CDR3 sequence (DNA): TGTGCCAGCAGCGCCCAGACTAGCGGGAGTCGGAGTGAGCAGTTCTTC.

V usage is TRBV2 and J usage is TRBJ1-4, with TRBD1 matching over 7 bases. Germline values: CDR1 SNHLY, CDR2 FYNNEI. V lost 5 bases and J lost 5; bases outside the gene matches: 8. The CDR3 sequence is 15 residues long. The chain's CDR3 is CASSRQGGKNEKLFF. The CDR3 DNA reads TGTGCCAGCAGTCGACAGGGCGGGAAGAATGAAAAACTGTTTTTT.

Within the sample, this clone is medium-sized. The genes are TRBV27 and TRBJ1-1, with 7 bases aligning to TRBD1. Germline V lookup: CDR1 MNHEY, CDR2 SMNVEV (reference sequence). With 1 base clipped from V and 11 bases from J, the junction kept 10 bases outside the gene matches. There are 14 residues in the CDR3. The CDR3, as DNA: TGTGCCAGCAGTTTATTACGGACAGGCCTGAGGGCTTTCTTT. This translates into CASSLLRTGLRAFF.

This chain connects TRBV28 to TRBJ2-4, with a possible D match to TRBD2 (5 bases). The CDR3 spans 15 residues. V dropped 2 bases and J dropped 6 bases, with 14 bases sitting between them. Germline-derived CDR1 and CDR2 are MDHEN and SYDVKM. The CDR3 loop is CASSLKLALVNIQYF. The DNA for the CDR3 is TGTGCCAGCAGTTTAAAGCTAGCCCTAGTAAACATTCAGTACTTC.

This clone showed up just once. The chain links TRBV5-1 to TRBJ2-2; D possibly corresponds to TRBD2 (5 bases). Trimming took 3 bases from V and 1 from J, leaving 13 bases between them. The CDR3 is 16 residues long. Germline CDR1 is SGHRS and CDR2 is YFSETQ. The DNA of the CDR3 is TGCGCCAGCAGCTCGTTAAGGGCGGGGAACACCGGGGAGCTGTTTTTT. It encodes CASSSLRAGNTGELFF.

This clone was seen only once. For the CDR3, the DNA is TGTGCCAGTAGTATAGGAAGAGGGGACTTCTACAATGAGCAGTTCTTC. Its translation: CASSIGRGDFYNEQFF. The chain couples TRBV19 to TRBJ2-1, with D tentatively TRBD2 (6 bases). This CDR3 spans 16 amino acids. Germline V gene sequence: CDR1 LNHDA, CDR2 SQIVND (reference sequence). V was cut by 1 base and J by 3 bases, with 13 bases left in between.

This sequence joins TRBV6-5 and TRBJ1-2; possible D gene TRBD1, 6 bases. The CDR3 loop spans 13 amino acids. The germline gives CDR1 MNHEY, CDR2 SVGAGI. V was shortened by 6 bases and J by 5 bases, with 13 bases between the two germline ends. The CDR3 sequence: CASSRDTEYGYTF. The CDR3 DNA sequence: TGTGCCAGCAGCCGGGACACAGAATATGGCTACACCTTC.

The chain joins TRBV10-2 to TRBJ2-1; the match to TRBD2 covers 7 bases. The CDR3 is made up of 13 amino acids. Trimming took 4 bases from V and 13 from J; bases not matched to a gene: 10. Germline CDR1 is WSHSY and CDR2 is SAAADI. CDR3: CASSVIEGGPQFF. In DNA form, the CDR3 reads TGCGCCAGCAGTGTCATCGAGGGAGGGCCCCAGTTCTTC.

The chain has TRBV19 and TRBJ1-6; possibly TRBD1 for D (6 bases). Trimming removed 5 bases at V and 2 bases at J, with 10 bases between. This CDR3 has 15 residues. Germline CDR1 reads LNHDA; CDR2 reads SQIVND (reference sequence). CDR3 loop: CASSRGDTYNSPLHF. CDR3 sequence (DNA): TGTGCCAGTAGTCGGGGGGACACCTATAATTCACCCCTCCACTTT.

This clone was recorded only once. The rearrangement uses TRBV27 and TRBJ2-4, with 8 bases fitting TRBD1. The germline V gene has CDR1 MNHEY and CDR2 SMNVEV (reference sequence). The CDR3 covers 15 residues. With 5 bases clipped from V and 8 bases from J, the junction kept 11 bases outside the gene matches. CDR3 DNA sequence: TGTGCCAGCAGTCGTCAGGGACAGGTATGGGACATTCAGTACTTC. As protein: CASSRQGQVWDIQYF.